The 7 T cell receptor beta chains reported below all come from one sample, sequenced in a study of CD8 T cells in Susac syndrome. Reverse transcription of roughly 0.5 to 1 ug RNA was carried out with random hexamers. TCRdb used MiXCR to reprocess the immunoSEQ multiplex PCR reads, holding one entry per CDR3 protein. Of about 140,000 distinct CDR3 sequences detected, approximately 96% appear once; the ten largest clones hold over 0.075%. What was sequenced was CD4+ T cells from PBMCs. All receptors derive from a human donor with Susac syndrome.

The chain carries TRBV6-2 or TRBV6-3 and TRBJ1-1, with a possible D match to TRBD1 (5 bases). This CDR3 spans 14 amino acids. Trimming took 7 bases from V and 3 from J, leaving 15 bases between them. CDR1 is MNHEY and CDR2 is SVGEGT in the germline V gene. The CDR3 coding sequence is TGTGCCAGCATCCAAGGGGCAGGATACACTGAAGCTTTCTTT. As protein: CASIQGAGYTEAFF.

This chain uses TRBV7-9 with TRBJ2-7; TRBD1 might be the D (5 bases). The CDR3 is 15 amino acids. V lost 5 bases, J lost 3 bases, and 17 bases lay in between. CDR1 and CDR2 from the germline V gene are SEHNR and FQNEAQ (reference sequence). In nucleotides, the CDR3 is TGTGCCAGCAGCGGTAGGGGTGCCAATGTCTACGAGCAGTACTTC. Protein product: CASSGRGANVYEQYF. The complete variable domain, with remaining parts taken from reference TRBV7-9 and TRBJ2-7, reads DTGVSQNPRHKITKRGQNVTFRCDPISEHNRLYWYRQTLGQGPEFLTYFQNEAQLEKSRLLSDRFSAERPKGSFSTLEIQRTEQGDSAMYLCASSGRGANVYEQYFGPGTRLTVT.

This rearrangement joins TRBV21-1 to TRBJ2-7. TRBV21-1 is labeled a pseudogene. The CDR3 has 10 amino acids. CDR3: CARHLGEQYF. In DNA, the CDR3 is TGTGCCAGGCACCTAGGCGAGCAGTACTTC.

This clonotype was counted a single time. This chain joins TRBV2 and TRBJ2-4; the D gene is possibly TRBD2 (6 bases). Trimming removed 6 bases at V and 0 bases at J, with 15 bases between. This CDR3 has 16 amino acids. CDR1 SNHLY and CDR2 FYNNEI come from the germline V gene. CDR3 region: CASRPVRDSAKNIQYF. In DNA, the CDR3 is TGTGCCAGCAGACCCGTCCGGGACTCAGCCAAAAACATTCAGTACTTC.

The rearrangement joins TRBV12-3 or TRBV12-4 to TRBJ2-5; D is possibly TRBD2 (5 bases). The CDR3 contains 14 residues. V lost 1 base to trimming and J lost 3 bases, with 9 bases between them. The CDR3: CASSLGNGEETQYF. CDR3 nucleotide sequence: TGTGCCAGCAGTTTAGGAAACGGGGAAGAGACCCAGTACTTC.

This chain links TRBV9 with TRBJ2-2; no clear D gene. CDR1 is SGDLS, CDR2 YYNGEE, per germline. V gave up 4 bases and J gave up 7 bases, with 8 bases separating them. The CDR3 has 12 amino acids. The CDR3 bases are TGTGCCAGCAGCCTACCCTACGGGGAGCTGTTTTTT. Its protein product is CASSLPYGELFF.

The rearrangement uses TRBV2 and TRBJ2-3; D remains ambiguous. Germline V CDR1 and CDR2: SNHLY, FYNNEI. V was clipped by 8 bases and J by 2 bases, with 11 bases between them. There are 13 residues in the CDR3. The CDR3 region has the DNA TGTGCCAGCCAGAGAGACTTCACAGATACGCAGTATTTT. Translating it yields CASQRDFTDTQYF. Based on the CDR3 plus reference TRBV2 and TRBJ2-3, the full variable domain is EPEVTQTPSHQVTQMGQEVILRCVPISNHLYFYWYRQILGQKVEFLVSFYNNEISEKSEIFDDQFSVERPDGSNFTLKIRSTKLEDSAMYFCASQRDFTDTQYFGPGTRLTVL.